This TCR beta chain comes out of a study of shared clonotypes between healthy human individuals. Findings and caveats of the study: Naive subsets, compared against memory subsets, generally had larger estimated richness values.

CD4+ cell separation produced CD45RA+ naive and CD45RA-negative memory subsets. The assay was immunoSEQ multiplex PCR, and TCRdb's table has in-frame clones only and misses some. The sample records about a million clones, around 75% being singletons. This clone was counted a few times. Its antigen remains unidentified. Germline loops: CDR1 SQVTM, CDR2 ANQGSEA. The CDR3 extends over 13 amino acids. Trimming at V came to 3 bases and at J to 6 bases, leaving 4 bases not matched to a gene. Sequencing used memory CD4+ T cells sorted from blood. Subset described: CD45RA-negative fraction. V gene TRBV29-1 combines with J gene TRBJ2-3; TRBD1 matches at 9 bases. The receptor was isolated from a man between 18 and 35 years old in good health. As DNA, the CDR3 is TGCAGCGTTGATAGGACAGGGGCCGATACGCAGTATTTT. Its translation: CSVDRTGADTQYF.